Following are 16 T cell receptor beta chains from one sample sequenced in a study of cytotoxic CD8 clonotypes in ibrutinib-treated CLL. Libraries were prepared by immunoSEQ multiplex PCR; TCRdb keeps only in-frame clonotypes and omits some of them. In the table there are approximately 160,000 clones, nearly 90% of which are singletons. The sample consisted of PBMCs, taken at disease progression, from a patient treated with ibrutinib. These receptors all stem from a human donor with chronic lymphocytic leukemia.

The chain combines TRBV11-2 with TRBJ2-5; no reliable D call. Trimming cost V 0 bases and J 5 bases, with 4 bases left between them. The CDR3 has 12 amino acids. The germline V gene has CDR1 SGHAT and CDR2 FQNNGV. CDR3 DNA sequence: TGTGCCAGCAGCTTAGATTGGGAGACCCAGTACTTC. Translation: CASSLDWETQYF.

As DNA, the CDR3 is TGTGCCAGCAGTGAATTGCCTAAACCACGTCCGGATGAGCAGTTCTTC. Protein product: CASSELPKPRPDEQFF. The rearrangement joins TRBV6-1 to TRBJ2-1; D unclear. The CDR3 loop spans 16 amino acids. Germline CDR1 and CDR2: MNHNS and SASEGT. Trimming removed 2 bases from V and 8 bases from J, with 19 bases in between.

The chain carries TRBV5-6 and TRBJ2-1, with 8 nucleotides matching TRBD2. V gave up 4 bases and J gave up 9 bases; unmatched junction bases: 3. Germline V gene lookup returns CDR1 SGHDT and CDR2 YYEEEE. The CDR3 runs to 12 residues. CDR3 DNA: TGTGCCAGCAGCGGAGCGGGAGCTGAGCAGTTCTTC. This gives the protein CASSGAGAEQFF.

This chain joins TRBV28 and TRBJ2-7, with D possibly matching TRBD2 (5 bases). The V gene lost 1 base and the J gene lost 2 bases, with 12 bases spanning the gap. Per germline, CDR1 MDHEN and CDR2 SYDVKM. The CDR3 is 15 residues long. In DNA form, the CDR3 reads TGTGCCAGCAGTTTATTCGCGGCGGGCACCTACGAGCAGTACTTC. Residues: CASSLFAAGTYEQYF. The whole variable domain, remainder taken from reference TRBV28 and TRBJ2-7, is DVKVTQSSRYLVKRTGEKVFLECVQDMDHENMFWYRQDPGLGLRLIYFSYDVKMKEKGDIPEGYSVSREKKERFSLILESASTNQTSMYLCASSLFAAGTYEQYFGPGTRLTVT.

The chain joins TRBV5-4 to TRBJ1-3; possibly TRBD1 for D (5 bases). V was pared by 4 bases and J by 9 bases, with 14 bases between. The CDR3 runs 13 residues. Germline V gene lookup returns CDR1 SGHNT and CDR2 YYREEE (reference sequence). This chain's CDR3 is CASSPRQTFTIYF. In DNA form, the CDR3 reads TGTGCCAGCAGCCCACGACAGACCTTCACCATATATTTT.

This clone was observed a single time. The chain links TRBV27 to TRBJ2-3, with 9 bases identical to TRBD2. Per germline, CDR1 MNHEY and CDR2 SMNVEV (reference sequence). The CDR3 length is 17 residues. J lost 4 bases, V lost 6 bases, and 14 bases had no gene match. The CDR3 region is CASRPQSSGRVADTQYF. CDR3 in DNA: TGTGCCAGCAGACCCCAAAGTAGCGGGAGAGTCGCAGATACGCAGTATTTT.

This chain joins TRBV15 and TRBJ2-7; 10 bases align to TRBD1. J gave up 4 bases and V 3 bases, and 6 bases lay outside the gene matches. The germline V gene encodes CDR1 LNHNV and CDR2 YYDKDF (reference sequence). The CDR3 sequence is 15 residues long. CDR3: CATSRGQGSRYEQYF. CDR3 nucleotide sequence: TGTGCCACCAGCAGGGGACAGGGGTCGAGGTACGAGCAGTACTTC.

The chain links TRBV5-1 to TRBJ2-3; 13 positions agree with TRBD2. The V segment lost 1 base and the J segment 6 bases; nucleotides outside the gene matches: 5. Germline V gives CDR1 SGHRS, CDR2 YFSETQ. This CDR3 contains 16 residues. The CDR3 DNA sequence: TGCGCCAGCAGCTTGTTACTAGCGGGAGGGTTGGATACGCAGTATTTT. Its translation: CASSLLLAGGLDTQYF.

The chain has TRBV7-8 and TRBJ1-2; maybe TRBD1 (5 bases). The CDR3 is made up of 16 amino acids. V was clipped by 2 bases and J by 5 bases, with 18 bases between them. Germline V lookup: CDR1 SGHVS, CDR2 FQNEAQ. CDR3 sequence reads: CASSLPRRQLEYGYTF. The CDR3 DNA is TGTGCCAGCAGCTTACCGAGGAGACAGTTGGAGTATGGCTACACCTTC.

The J gene is TRBJ1-2, the V gene TRBV2, with D uncertain. The CDR3 covers 12 residues. Germline CDR1 is SNHLY and CDR2 is FYNNEI. V lost 2 bases and J 5 bases, leaving 6 bases between the germline ends. CDR3: CASSEQVYGYTF. The DNA of the CDR3 is TGTGCCAGCAGTGAACAGGTTTATGGCTACACCTTC.

The chain has TRBV11-2 and TRBJ1-1; D gene ambiguous. The CDR3 consists of 12 residues. Germline V gives CDR1 SGHAT, CDR2 FQNNGV. Deletions cut 6 bases from V and 3 bases from J, with 8 bases between. CDR3 protein: CASSLRYTEAFF. The CDR3, as DNA: TGTGCCAGCAGTCTTCGGTACACTGAAGCTTTCTTT.

The chain couples TRBV19 to TRBJ2-1; 9 nucleotides align to TRBD2. The CDR3 covers 15 residues. Germline V lookup: CDR1 LNHDA, CDR2 SQIVND (reference sequence). V lost 5 bases to trimming and J lost 4 bases; unmatched junction nucleotides: 6. The CDR3 loop is CASSVAGAQYNEQFF. DNA for the CDR3: TGTGCCAGTAGTGTAGCGGGAGCCCAGTACAATGAGCAGTTCTTC.

V usage is TRBV4-1 and J usage is TRBJ2-7, with 10 positions matching TRBD2. V gave up 0 bases and J gave up 4 bases; unmatched junction bases: 12. Per germline, CDR1 MGHRA and CDR2 YSYEKL. The CDR3 extends over 18 amino acids. CDR3 sequence: CASSQEPHSGRTSYEQYF. The CDR3 DNA follows: TGCGCCAGCAGCCAAGAGCCCCATAGCGGGAGGACCTCTTACGAGCAGTACTTC.

The CDR3 spells CSALGFVGQETQYF. The CDR3 DNA sequence: TGCAGCGCTCTAGGCTTTGTGGGCCAAGAGACCCAGTACTTC. The chain employs TRBV29-1 and TRBJ2-5; D is uncertain. The V and J ends lost 7 bases and 1 base respectively, with 16 bases between them. The CDR3 loop spans 14 amino acids. CDR1 and CDR2 from the germline V gene are SQVTM and ANQGSEA.

The V call is TRBV30, the J call TRBJ2-2, with D possibly TRBD2 on 5 matching bases. CDR3 length: 15 residues. V lost 2 bases, J lost 4 bases, and 14 bases lay in between. Per germline, CDR1 GTSNPN and CDR2 SVGIG (reference sequence). In DNA, the CDR3 is TGTGCCTGGAGTAACACTAGGGTTCGCACCGGGGAGCTGTTTTTT. Amino acid sequence: CAWSNTRVRTGELFF. Complete variable domain (other parts from reference TRBV30 and TRBJ2-2): SQTIHQWPATLVQPVGSPLSLECTVEGTSNPNLYWYRQAAGRGLQLLFYSVGIGQISSEVPQNLSASRPQDRQFILSSKKLLLSDSGFYLCAWSNTRVRTGELFFGEGSRLTVL.

The V gene is TRBV11-3, the J gene TRBJ2-7, with 15 bases identical to TRBD2. Trimming took 5 bases from V and 4 from J; bases not matched to a gene: 9. The CDR3 extends over 17 amino acids. Germline assignment: CDR1 SGHNT and CDR2 YENEEA. The DNA for the CDR3 is TGTGCCAGCAGCCTCGCCGGGACTAGCGGGAGGAGTTACGAGCAGTACTTC. This encodes CASSLAGTSGRSYEQYF.